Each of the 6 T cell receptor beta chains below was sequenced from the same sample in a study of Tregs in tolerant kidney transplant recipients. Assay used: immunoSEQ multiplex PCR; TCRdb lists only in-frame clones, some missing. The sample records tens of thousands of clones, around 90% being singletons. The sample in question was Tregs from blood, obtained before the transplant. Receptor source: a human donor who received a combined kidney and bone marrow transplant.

CDR3 DNA: TGTGCCAGCAGCTCACTCTGGACAGGCAGCACAGATACGCAGTATTTT. This translates into CASSSLWTGSTDTQYF. The rearrangement joins TRBV7-9 to TRBJ2-3, with TRBD1 matching 7 bases. This CDR3 comprises 16 residues. CDR1 is SEHNR, CDR2 FQNEAQ, per germline (reference sequence). V dropped 4 bases and J dropped 0; count of bases not matched to a gene: 7.

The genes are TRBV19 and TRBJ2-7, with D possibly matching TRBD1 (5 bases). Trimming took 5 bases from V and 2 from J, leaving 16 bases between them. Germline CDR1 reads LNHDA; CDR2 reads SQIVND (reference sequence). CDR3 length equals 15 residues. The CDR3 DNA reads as TGTGCCAGTAGTCACCAAGGGGTTCCAACCTACGAGCAGTACTTC. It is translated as CASSHQGVPTYEQYF.

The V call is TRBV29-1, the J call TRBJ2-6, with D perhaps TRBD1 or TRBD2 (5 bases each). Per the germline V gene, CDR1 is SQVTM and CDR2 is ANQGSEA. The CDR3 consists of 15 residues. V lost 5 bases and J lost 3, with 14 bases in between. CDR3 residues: CSVLEWGFGANVLTF. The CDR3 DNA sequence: TGCAGCGTTCTAGAGTGGGGGTTTGGGGCCAACGTCCTGACTTTC.

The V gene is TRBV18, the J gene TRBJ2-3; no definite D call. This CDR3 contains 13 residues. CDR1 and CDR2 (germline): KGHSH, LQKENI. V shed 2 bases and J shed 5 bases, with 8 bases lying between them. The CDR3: CASSPGSKDTQYF. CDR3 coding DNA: TGTGCCAGCTCACCAGGGTCCAAAGATACGCAGTATTTT.

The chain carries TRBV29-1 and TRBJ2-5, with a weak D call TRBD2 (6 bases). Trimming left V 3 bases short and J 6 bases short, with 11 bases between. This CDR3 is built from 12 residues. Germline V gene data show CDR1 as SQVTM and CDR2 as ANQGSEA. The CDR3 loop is CSVERGKQTQYF. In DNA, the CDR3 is TGCAGCGTTGAGCGGGGCAAACAGACCCAGTACTTC.

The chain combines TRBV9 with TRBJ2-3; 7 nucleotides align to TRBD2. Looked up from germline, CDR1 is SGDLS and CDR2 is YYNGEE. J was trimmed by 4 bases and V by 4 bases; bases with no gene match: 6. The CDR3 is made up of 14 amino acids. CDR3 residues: CASSPRTRADTQYF. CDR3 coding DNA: TGTGCCAGCAGCCCCCGGACTAGGGCAGATACGCAGTATTTT.